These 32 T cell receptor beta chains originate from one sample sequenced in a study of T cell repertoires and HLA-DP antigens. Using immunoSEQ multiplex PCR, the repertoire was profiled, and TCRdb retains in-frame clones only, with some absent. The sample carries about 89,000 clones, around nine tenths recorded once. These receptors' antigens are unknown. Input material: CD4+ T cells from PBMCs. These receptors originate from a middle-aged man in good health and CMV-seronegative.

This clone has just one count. This CDR3 reads CAWSSSGDLQETQYF. Written as DNA, the CDR3 is TGTGCCTGGAGCTCTAGCGGGGATCTCCAAGAGACCCAGTACTTC. The J gene is TRBJ2-5, the V gene TRBV30; TRBD2 agrees at 9 bases. After removal of 3 bases from V and 1 base from J, the junction contained 6 bases not matched to a gene. Germline V gene sequence: CDR1 GTSNPN, CDR2 SVGIG (reference sequence). CDR3 length: 15 amino acids.

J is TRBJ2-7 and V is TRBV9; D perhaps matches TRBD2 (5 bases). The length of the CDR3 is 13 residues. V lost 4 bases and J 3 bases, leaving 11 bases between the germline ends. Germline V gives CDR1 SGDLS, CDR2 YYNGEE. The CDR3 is CASSTLGSYEQYF. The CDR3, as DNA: TGTGCCAGCAGCACATTGGGGAGCTACGAGCAGTACTTC. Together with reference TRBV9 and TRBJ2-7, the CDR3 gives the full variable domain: DSGVTQTPKHLITATGQRVTLRCSPRSGDLSVYWYQQSLDQGLQFLIQYYNGEERAKGNILERFSAQQFPDLHSELNLSSLELGDSALYFCASSTLGSYEQYFGPGTRLTVT.

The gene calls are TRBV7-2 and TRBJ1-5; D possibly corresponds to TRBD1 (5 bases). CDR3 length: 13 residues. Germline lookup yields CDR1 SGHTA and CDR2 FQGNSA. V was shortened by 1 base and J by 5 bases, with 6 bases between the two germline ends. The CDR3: CASSLEGYQPQHF. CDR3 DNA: TGTGCCAGCAGCTTAGAGGGGTATCAGCCCCAGCATTTT.

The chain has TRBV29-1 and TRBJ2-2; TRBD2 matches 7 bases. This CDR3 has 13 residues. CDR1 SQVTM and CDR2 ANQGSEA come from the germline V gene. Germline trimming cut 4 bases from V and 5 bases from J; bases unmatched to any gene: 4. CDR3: CSVAGGFTGELFF. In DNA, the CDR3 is TGCAGCGTTGCCGGGGGGTTTACCGGGGAGCTGTTTTTT.

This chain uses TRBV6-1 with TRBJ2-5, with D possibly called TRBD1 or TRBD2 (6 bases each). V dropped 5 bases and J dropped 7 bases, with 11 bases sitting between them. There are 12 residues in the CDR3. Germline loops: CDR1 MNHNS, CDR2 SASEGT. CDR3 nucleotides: TGTGCCAGCAGTAACAGGGAGGCGACCCAGTACTTC. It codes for CASSNREATQYF.

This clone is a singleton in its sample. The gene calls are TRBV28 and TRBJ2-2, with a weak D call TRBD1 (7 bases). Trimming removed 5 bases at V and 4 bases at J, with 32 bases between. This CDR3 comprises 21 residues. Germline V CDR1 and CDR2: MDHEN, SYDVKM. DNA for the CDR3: TGTGCCAGCAGTCTGGTAAAAACTTTTTTCGGGCGGGACAGCGGCACCGGGGAGCTGTTTTTT. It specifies CASSLVKTFFGRDSGTGELFF.

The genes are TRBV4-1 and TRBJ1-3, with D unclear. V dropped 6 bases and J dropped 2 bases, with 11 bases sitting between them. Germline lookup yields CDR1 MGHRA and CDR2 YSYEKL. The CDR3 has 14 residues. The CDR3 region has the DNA TGCGCCAGCAGTAAAGCCTCTGCTGGAAACACCATATATTTT. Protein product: CASSKASAGNTIYF.

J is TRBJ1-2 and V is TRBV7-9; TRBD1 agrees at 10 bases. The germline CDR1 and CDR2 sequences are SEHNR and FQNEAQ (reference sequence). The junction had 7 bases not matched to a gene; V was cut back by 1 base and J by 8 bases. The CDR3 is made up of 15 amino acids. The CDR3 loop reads CASSLGPGQGNGYTF. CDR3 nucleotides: TGTGCCAGCAGCTTAGGGCCGGGACAGGGGAACGGCTACACCTTC.

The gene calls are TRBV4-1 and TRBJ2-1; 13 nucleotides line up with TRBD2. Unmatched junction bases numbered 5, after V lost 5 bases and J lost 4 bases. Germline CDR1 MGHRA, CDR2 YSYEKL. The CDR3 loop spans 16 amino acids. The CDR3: CASSFRLAGGYNEQFF. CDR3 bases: TGCGCCAGCAGCTTCCGACTAGCGGGGGGATACAATGAGCAGTTCTTC.

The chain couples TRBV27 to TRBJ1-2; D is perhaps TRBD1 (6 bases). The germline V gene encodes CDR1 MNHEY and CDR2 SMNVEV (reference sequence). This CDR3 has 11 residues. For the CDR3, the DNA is TGTGCAGCAGGGGACAACTATGGCTACACCTTC. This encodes CAAGDNYGYTF.

The CDR3 nucleotides read TGTGCCAGCAGTGAATGGGAGGGAACTGAAGCTTTCTTT. Protein product: CASSEWEGTEAFF. The genes are TRBV25-1 and TRBJ1-1; D is unclear. Germline loops: CDR1 MGHDK, CDR2 SYGVNS. The CDR3 consists of 13 residues. V was shortened by 1 base and J by 5 bases, with 8 bases between the two germline ends.

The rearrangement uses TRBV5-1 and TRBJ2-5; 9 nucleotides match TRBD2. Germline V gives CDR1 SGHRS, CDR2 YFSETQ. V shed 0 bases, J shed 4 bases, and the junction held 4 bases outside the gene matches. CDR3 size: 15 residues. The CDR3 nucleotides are TGCGCCAGCAGCTTGGCTGGCGGGGGGGGAGAGACCCAGTACTTC. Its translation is CASSLAGGGGETQYF.

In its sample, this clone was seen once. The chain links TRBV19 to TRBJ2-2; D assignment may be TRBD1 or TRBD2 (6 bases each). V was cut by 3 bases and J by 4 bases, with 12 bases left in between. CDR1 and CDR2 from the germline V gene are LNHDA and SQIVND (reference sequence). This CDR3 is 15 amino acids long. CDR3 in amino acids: CASSMDRGPTGELFF. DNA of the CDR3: TGTGCCAGTAGTATGGACCGGGGGCCCACCGGGGAGCTGTTTTTT. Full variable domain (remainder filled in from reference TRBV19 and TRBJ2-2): DGGITQSPKYLFRKEGQNVTLSCEQNLNHDAMYWYRQDPGQGLRLIYYSQIVNDFQKGDIAEGYSVSREKKESFPLTVTSAQKNPTAFYLCASSMDRGPTGELFFGEGSRLTVL.

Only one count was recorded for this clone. CDR3 coding DNA: TGTGCCAGCAGTTTATTGATTGGGCTAGCGGAAAAGCAGTTCTTC. Its translation: CASSLLIGLAEKQFF. The chain employs TRBV28 and TRBJ2-1; 7 bases align to TRBD2. Losses at the gene ends were 1 base for V and 11 bases for J; bases not matched to a gene: 11. The CDR3 is made up of 15 amino acids. Germline V gives CDR1 MDHEN, CDR2 SYDVKM.

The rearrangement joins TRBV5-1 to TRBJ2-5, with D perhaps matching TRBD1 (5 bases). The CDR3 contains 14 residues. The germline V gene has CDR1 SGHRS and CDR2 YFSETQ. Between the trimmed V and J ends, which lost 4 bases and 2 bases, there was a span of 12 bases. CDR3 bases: TGCGCCAGCAGCCACGGAGCAGGGCAAGAGACCCAGTACTTC. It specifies CASSHGAGQETQYF.

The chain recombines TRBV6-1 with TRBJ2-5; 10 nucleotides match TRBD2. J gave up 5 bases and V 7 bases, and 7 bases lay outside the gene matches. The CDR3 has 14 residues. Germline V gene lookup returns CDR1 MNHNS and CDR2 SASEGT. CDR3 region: CASKAGGPQETQYF. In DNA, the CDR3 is TGTGCCAGCAAAGCGGGAGGGCCACAGGAGACCCAGTACTTC.

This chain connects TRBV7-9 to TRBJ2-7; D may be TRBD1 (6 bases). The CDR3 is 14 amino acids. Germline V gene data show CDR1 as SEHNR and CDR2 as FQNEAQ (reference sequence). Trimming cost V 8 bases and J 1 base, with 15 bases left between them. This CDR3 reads CASGPTRGSYEQYF. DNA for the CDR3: TGTGCCAGCGGTCCCACCAGGGGTTCCTACGAGCAGTACTTC.

CDR3 bases: TGTGCCAGCAGCCAACAAAGCCGCACTGAAGCTTTCTTT. This translates into CASSQQSRTEAFF. The rearrangement joins TRBV7-3 to TRBJ1-1; D is uncertain. The CDR3 runs 13 residues. From germline, CDR1 is SGHTA and CDR2 FQGTGA. Trimming stripped 5 bases from V and 4 bases from J, with 11 bases between.

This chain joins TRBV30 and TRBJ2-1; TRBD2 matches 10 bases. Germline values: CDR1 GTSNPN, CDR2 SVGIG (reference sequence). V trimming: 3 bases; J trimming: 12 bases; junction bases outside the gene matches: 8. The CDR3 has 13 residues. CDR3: CAWRPPSSGRQFF. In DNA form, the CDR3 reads TGTGCCTGGAGACCCCCGTCTAGCGGGAGGCAGTTCTTC. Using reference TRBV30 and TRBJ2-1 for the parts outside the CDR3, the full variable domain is SQTIHQWPATLVQPVGSPLSLECTVEGTSNPNLYWYRQAAGRGLQLLFYSVGIGQISSEVPQNLSASRPQDRQFILSSKKLLLSDSGFYLCAWRPPSSGRQFFGPGTRLTVL.

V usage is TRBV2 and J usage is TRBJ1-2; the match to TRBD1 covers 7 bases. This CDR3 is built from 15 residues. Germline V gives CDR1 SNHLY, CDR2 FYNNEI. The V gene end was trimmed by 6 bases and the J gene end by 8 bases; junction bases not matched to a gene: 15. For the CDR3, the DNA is TGTGCCAGCAGGGTAAACACAGGGGCCGCGAGCGGCTACACCTTC. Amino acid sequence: CASRVNTGAASGYTF.

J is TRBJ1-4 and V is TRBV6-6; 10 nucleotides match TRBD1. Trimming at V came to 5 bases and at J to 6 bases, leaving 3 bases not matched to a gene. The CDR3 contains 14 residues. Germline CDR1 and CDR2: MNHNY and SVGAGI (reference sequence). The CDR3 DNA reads TGTGCCAGCAGTGTCGACAGGGGGCATGAAAAACTGTTTTTT. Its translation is CASSVDRGHEKLFF.

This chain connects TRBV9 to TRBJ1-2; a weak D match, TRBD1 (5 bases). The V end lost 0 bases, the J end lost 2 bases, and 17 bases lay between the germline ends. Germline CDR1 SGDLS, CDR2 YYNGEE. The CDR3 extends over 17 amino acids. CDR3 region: CASSVVPLATGNYGYTF. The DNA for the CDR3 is TGTGCCAGCAGCGTAGTCCCCCTCGCCACAGGAAACTATGGCTACACCTTC.

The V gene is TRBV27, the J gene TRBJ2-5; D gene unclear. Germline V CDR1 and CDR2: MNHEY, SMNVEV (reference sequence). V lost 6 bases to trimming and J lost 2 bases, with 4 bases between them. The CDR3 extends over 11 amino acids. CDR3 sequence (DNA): TGTGCCAGCAGGACACAAGAGACCCAGTACTTC. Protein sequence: CASRTQETQYF.

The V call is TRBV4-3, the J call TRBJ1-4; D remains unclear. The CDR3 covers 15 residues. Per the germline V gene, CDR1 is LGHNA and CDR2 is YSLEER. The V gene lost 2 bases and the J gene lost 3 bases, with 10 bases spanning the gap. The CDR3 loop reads CASSQRTGANEKLFF. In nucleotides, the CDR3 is TGCGCCAGCAGCCAAAGGACCGGGGCTAATGAAAAACTGTTTTTT.

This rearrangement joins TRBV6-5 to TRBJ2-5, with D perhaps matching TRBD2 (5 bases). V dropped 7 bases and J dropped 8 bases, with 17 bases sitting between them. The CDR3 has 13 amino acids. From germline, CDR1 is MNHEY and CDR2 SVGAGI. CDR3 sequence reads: CASTSPGERTQYF. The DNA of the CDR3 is TGTGCCAGCACTTCCCCCGGGGAGCGCACCCAGTACTTC.

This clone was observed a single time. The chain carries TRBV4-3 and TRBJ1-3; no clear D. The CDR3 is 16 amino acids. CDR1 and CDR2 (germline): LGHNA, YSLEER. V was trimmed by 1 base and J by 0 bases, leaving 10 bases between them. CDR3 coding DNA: TGCGCCAGCAGCCAAGCCCCAATCCCCTCTGGAAACACCATATATTTT. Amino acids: CASSQAPIPSGNTIYF.

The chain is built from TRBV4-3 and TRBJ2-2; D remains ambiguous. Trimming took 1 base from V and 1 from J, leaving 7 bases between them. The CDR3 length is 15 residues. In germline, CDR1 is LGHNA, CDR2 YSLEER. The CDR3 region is CASSQVRMNTGELFF. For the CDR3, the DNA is TGCGCCAGCAGCCAAGTTAGAATGAACACCGGGGAGCTGTTTTTT.

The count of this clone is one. The CDR3 loop is CASSQVRGGTEAFF. The CDR3 DNA reads TGCGCCAGCAGCCAAGTGCGGGGTGGAACTGAAGCTTTCTTT. The chain carries TRBV4-3 and TRBJ1-1, with D uncertain. Trimming cost V 1 base and J 5 bases, with 11 bases left between them. The CDR3 extends over 14 amino acids. In germline, CDR1 is LGHNA, CDR2 YSLEER.

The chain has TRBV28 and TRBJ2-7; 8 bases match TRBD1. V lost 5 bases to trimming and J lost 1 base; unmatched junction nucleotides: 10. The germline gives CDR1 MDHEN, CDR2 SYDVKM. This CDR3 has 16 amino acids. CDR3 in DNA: TGTGCCAGCAGTCCCCATGGGACAGGAGTTTCCTACGAGCAGTACTTC. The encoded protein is CASSPHGTGVSYEQYF.

CDR3 residues: CASSFLSGNTEAFF. The CDR3 DNA is TGTGCCAGCAGCTTTTTATCTGGGAACACTGAAGCTTTCTTT. The chain is built from TRBV7-9 and TRBJ1-1; D not resolved. This CDR3 is built from 14 residues. Trimming pared 3 bases from V and 1 base from J, leaving 9 bases between. The germline gives CDR1 SEHNR, CDR2 FQNEAQ (reference sequence).

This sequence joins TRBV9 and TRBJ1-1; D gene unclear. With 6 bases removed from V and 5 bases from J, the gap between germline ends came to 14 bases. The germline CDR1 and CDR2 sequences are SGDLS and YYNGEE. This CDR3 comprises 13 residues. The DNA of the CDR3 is TGTGCCAGCAAAGTGGGAGAAGGGACTGAAGCTTTCTTT. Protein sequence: CASKVGEGTEAFF.

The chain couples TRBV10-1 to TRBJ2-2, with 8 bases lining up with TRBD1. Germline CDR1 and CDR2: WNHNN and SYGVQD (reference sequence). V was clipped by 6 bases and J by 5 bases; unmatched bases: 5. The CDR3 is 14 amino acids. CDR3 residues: CASSQGARTGELFF. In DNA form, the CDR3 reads TGCGCCAGCAGCCAGGGGGCCCGAACCGGGGAGCTGTTTTTT.